This T cell receptor (beta chain) was observed in a study of blood T cell repertoires in COVID-19 (dated by TCRdb to 2018 to 2020). The study in broad terms: The collaborator samples originated in the United States, Italy and Spain and spanned the acute and convalescent phases of COVID-19. The material from the prospective study consisted of cDNA or gDNA derived from T cells, B-cell-depleted T cells, or PBMCs. The dataset comprised deeply sampled blood TCRbeta repertoires from subjects exposed to, actively infected with, or recovered from COVID-19. The repertoires were released in a freely available public database intended as a resource for research on the immune response to SARS-CoV-2. Samples were obtained from the ongoing ImmuneRACE study (first 160 participants) and from 1,200 or so subjects provided by 6 global collaborators. Sample metadata almost always included a de-identified subject ID, COVID-19 status, age in years and sex. Where available, HLA class I and class II types were taken from metadata supplied by the sample provider and were not determined by assay-based typing.

Worth noting for this clone: Its antigen is currently not known. No base-level quality is on record; no much larger clone is a single base apart.

The immunoSEQ Assay, a bias-controlled multiplex PCR, was used to amplify TCRbeta CDR3 regions from genomic DNA. On the study's bioinformatics: Nucleated cell counts per sample were estimated from amplification of reference gene primers within the assay. To quantify the absolute abundance of each unique TCRbeta CDR3 rearrangement, sequence reads were collapsed and filtered. For each sample, productive Simpson clonality was calculated as the square root of Simpson's diversity index over productive rearrangements. TCRdb obtained this table from immuneACCESS and retained in-frame rearrangements with V and J assigned. These tables miss some clones; where compared with another copy, unresolved V genes account for less than half of the shortfall, and the remainder is unexplained. The DNA was the basis for D and trimming; V, J and clone size are from that table. The sample table records roughly 100,000 clones; approximately 76% of these occur just once. The biggest ten clones account for around 7% of the sample.

Broader findings and caveats from the paper: The amount of clinical and demographic metadata varied by source and participant and was provided uncurated.

Each collaborating institution followed its own protocols to collect whole blood in K2EDTA tubes. Collaborator samples were shipped for TCRbeta analysis as frozen whole blood, isolated PBMCs, or DNA extracted from either sample type. This sequence was found in a man aged 70 or older with acute or convalescent COVID-19. The sample taken for sequencing was peripheral blood.

The CDR3 region: CASSLQTGVEFGTEAFF. The DNA is as follows: TGTGCCAGCAGCCTCCAGACAGGGGTGGAATTTGGAACTGAAGCTTTCTTT. The sequence joins TRBV7-6 to TRBJ1-1; 8 nucleotides in the junction match TRBD1. V loses 5 bases at its end and J loses 5 bases; junction bases beyond the gene matches: 16. Spanning cysteine to phenylalanine, the CDR3 consists of 17 amino acids. This entry keeps only the CDR3 DNA: 51 bases, framed from base 1. CDR1 SGHVS and CDR2 FNYEAQ were looked up in the germline V gene.